The 21 T cell receptor beta chains given below trace back to one sample, sequenced in a study of blood T cell repertoires in COVID-19 (dated by TCRdb to the early 2020s). Library construction relied on the immunoSEQ multiplex PCR assay. TCRdb mirrors the immuneACCESS table, restricted to in-frame sequences. Some clones are absent from its copies; in checked studies, under half trace to an unresolved V gene, and the reason for the others is unknown. Within this sample are 200,000 to 300,000 clones, with over 80% of them counted one time only. The leading ten clones occupy around 3.5% of the sample. Material: peripheral blood. The receptors stem from a woman aged 40 to 50 with acute or convalescent COVID-19.

The sample holds a few counts of this clone. This chain connects TRBV27 to TRBJ1-3, with TRBD1 as a possible D gene (5 bases). V lost 2 bases and J lost 14, with 19 bases in between. The CDR3 extends over 14 amino acids. Germline values: CDR1 MNHEY, CDR2 SMNVEV (reference sequence). CDR3 loop: CASSLKGGALGVYF. The CDR3 nucleotides are TGTGCCAGCAGTTTAAAGGGAGGGGCCCTTGGCGTATATTTT.

This clone was observed once. V is TRBV6-4 and J is TRBJ1-5, with D perhaps matching TRBD1 (6 bases). The CDR3 runs to 15 residues. CDR1 and CDR2 from the germline V gene are MRHNA and SNTAGT. V was clipped by 6 bases and J by 3 bases, with 15 bases between them. The CDR3 DNA is TGTGCCAGCAGCCTGAGTGGGGGCTTCAATCAGCCCCAGCATTTT. Its protein is CASSLSGGFNQPQHF.

V is TRBV6-1 and J is TRBJ1-2, with 8 bases matching TRBD1. Trimming cost V 2 bases and J 4 bases; bases outside gene matches: 6. Germline assignment: CDR1 MNHNS and CDR2 SASEGT. The CDR3 totals 15 residues. The chain's CDR3 is CASSEYPTGAYGYTF. The CDR3, as DNA: TGTGCCAGCAGTGAATACCCGACAGGGGCCTATGGCTACACCTTC.

The rearrangement links TRBV30 to TRBJ1-6; TRBD1 agrees at 10 bases. V lost 5 bases to trimming and J lost 10 bases; unmatched junction nucleotides: 5. The CDR3 length is 13 residues. The V gene's germline CDR1 is GTSNPN and CDR2 SVGIG (reference sequence). The chain's CDR3 is CAWAGQGYSPLHF. In nucleotides, the CDR3 is TGTGCCTGGGCGGGACAGGGGTACTCACCCCTCCACTTT.

This chain joins TRBV19 and TRBJ1-1, with a weak D call TRBD1 (5 bases). Germline CDR1 reads LNHDA; CDR2 reads SQIVND (reference sequence). Trimming pared 5 bases from V and 5 bases from J, leaving 9 bases between. The CDR3 consists of 12 residues. CDR3 residues: CASSLAGTEAFF. CDR3 DNA sequence: TGTGCCAGTAGTTTGGCAGGGACTGAAGCTTTCTTT.

This chain connects TRBV19 to TRBJ1-5; D may be TRBD1 (6 bases). V was shortened by 4 bases and J by 0 bases, with 13 bases between the two germline ends. The germline V gene has CDR1 LNHDA and CDR2 SQIVND (reference sequence). This CDR3 comprises 16 residues. The CDR3 DNA sequence: TGTGCCAGTAGTAGCAAACGGACAGATAGCAATCAGCCCCAGCATTTT. Translating it yields CASSSKRTDSNQPQHF.

Only a few counts were recorded for this clone. Other DNA sequences within the sample encode an identical CDR3. This chain uses TRBV5-8 with TRBJ1-1; D gene ambiguous. This CDR3 contains 14 residues. Trimming shortened V by 4 bases and J by 0 bases, and 10 bases separated the two germline ends. Germline lookup yields CDR1 SGHTS and CDR2 YDEGEE. This CDR3 reads CASSRRGLNTEAFF. DNA of the CDR3: TGTGCCAGCAGCCGGAGAGGGTTGAACACTGAAGCTTTCTTT.

This rearrangement joins TRBV2 to TRBJ1-2; D remains ambiguous. Per germline, CDR1 SNHLY and CDR2 FYNNEI. Trimming left V 6 bases short and J 1 base short, with 18 bases between. The CDR3 totals 16 residues. CDR3 residues: CASRERAGPLNYGYTF. In nucleotides, the CDR3 is TGTGCCAGCAGGGAAAGAGCAGGCCCTCTTAACTATGGCTACACCTTC. Combining the CDR3 with reference TRBV2 and TRBJ1-2 gives the whole variable domain EPEVTQTPSHQVTQMGQEVILRCVPISNHLYFYWYRQILGQKVEFLVSFYNNEISEKSEIFDDQFSVERPDGSNFTLKIRSTKLEDSAMYFCASRERAGPLNYGYTFGSGTRLTVV.

The chain is built from TRBV11-2 and TRBJ1-5, with a weak D call TRBD1 (5 bases). Germline CDR1 reads SGHAT; CDR2 reads FQNNGV. The CDR3 has 14 residues. The V end lost 3 bases, the J end lost 7 bases, and 13 bases lay between the germline ends. The CDR3 coding sequence is TGTGCCAGCAGCTTCGGGGGAAGGTACCAGCCCCAGCATTTT. Protein: CASSFGGRYQPQHF. Supplemented by reference TRBV11-2 and TRBJ1-5, the full variable domain reads EAGVAQSPRYKIIEKRQSVAFWCNPISGHATLYWYQQILGQGPKLLIQFQNNGVVDDSQLPKDRFSAERLKGVDSTLKIQPAKLEDSAVYLCASSFGGRYQPQHFGDGTRLSIL.

The chain joins TRBV4-1 to TRBJ2-5; maybe TRBD2 (5 bases). The V and J ends lost 1 base and 9 bases respectively, with 12 bases between them. Per the germline V gene, CDR1 is MGHRA and CDR2 is YSYEKL. This CDR3 spans 13 amino acids. CDR3 amino acids: CASSQVIAEAQYF. In nucleotides, the CDR3 is TGCGCCAGCAGCCAAGTAATTGCGGAGGCCCAGTACTTC.

This chain uses TRBV12-5 with TRBJ1-5; D gene ambiguous. This CDR3 is built from 15 residues. V lost 1 base and J lost 6, with 13 bases in between. Germline V lookup: CDR1 LGHNT, CDR2 FRNRAP. CDR3: CASGLEGGPAQPQHF. The CDR3, as DNA: TGTGCTAGTGGTTTGGAAGGCGGGCCAGCTCAGCCCCAGCATTTT.

There are a few counts of this clone. The chain recombines TRBV11-1 with TRBJ1-6; no reliable D call. From germline, CDR1 is SGHAT and CDR2 FQDESV (reference sequence). V lost 5 bases, J lost 6 bases, and 14 bases lay in between. The CDR3 contains 15 residues. This CDR3 reads CASSRGGRGNSPLHF. CDR3 DNA sequence: TGTGCCAGCAGCCGCGGAGGGCGTGGTAATTCACCCCTCCACTTT. Combining the CDR3 with reference TRBV11-1 and TRBJ1-6 gives the whole variable domain EAEVAQSPRYKITEKSQAVAFWCDPISGHATLYWYRQILGQGPELLVQFQDESVVDDSQLPKDRFSAERLKGVDSTLKIQPAELGDSAMYLCASSRGGRGNSPLHFGNGTRLTVT.

This clone came up once. This chain connects TRBV19 to TRBJ1-1; 9 nucleotides agree with TRBD1. The germline CDR1 and CDR2 sequences are LNHDA and SQIVND (reference sequence). This CDR3 is built from 12 residues. After removal of 3 bases from V and 10 bases from J, the junction contained 3 bases not matched to a gene. CDR3 sequence: CASSIRDRAAFF. CDR3 bases: TGTGCCAGTAGTATCCGGGACAGGGCAGCTTTCTTT.

The V and J genes are TRBV4-1 and TRBJ2-1, with 9 positions matching TRBD1. V shed 3 bases and J 8 bases; nucleotides not matched to a gene: 14. CDR3 length equals 17 residues. CDR1 and CDR2 (germline): MGHRA, YSYEKL. CDR3 sequence (DNA): TGCGCCAGCAGCCACTCAGCACCTGGGACAGGGTTACATGAGCAGTTCTTC. This codes for CASSHSAPGTGLHEQFF.

This chain links TRBV5-6 with TRBJ2-1; D is undetermined. Germline values: CDR1 SGHDT, CDR2 YYEEEE. Trimming took off 0 bases at V and 7 bases at J, with 17 bases between the two ends. The length of the CDR3 is 16 residues. The CDR3, as DNA: TGTGCCAGCAGCTTGGCTGTCACTTTTGGAGCTAATGAGCAGTTCTTC. It yields the protein CASSLAVTFGANEQFF.

This clone is a singleton in its sample. The rearrangement joins TRBV30 to TRBJ1-2; 9 bases are a match to TRBD1. Germline V CDR1 and CDR2: GTSNPN, SVGIG (reference sequence). V shed 8 bases, J shed 4 bases, and the junction held 5 bases outside the gene matches. The CDR3 has 12 residues. The CDR3 DNA is TGTGCCGGGGACAGGGCCCCCTATGGCTACACCTTC. Translation gives CAGDRAPYGYTF.

The genes are TRBV7-2 and TRBJ1-2, with 9 bases that match TRBD1. V was pared by 5 bases and J by 5 bases, with 3 bases of the junction left unmatched. The germline gives CDR1 SGHTA, CDR2 FQGNSA. CDR3 size: 13 residues. In DNA form, the CDR3 reads TGTGCCAGCAGCACCGGGACAGGGTATGGCTACACCTTC. It codes for CASSTGTGYGYTF.

V gene TRBV5-1 combines with J gene TRBJ2-2; D remains unclear. CDR1 SGHRS and CDR2 YFSETQ come from the germline V gene. Between the trimmed V and J ends, which lost 1 base and 3 bases, there was a span of 7 bases. This CDR3 has 14 residues. CDR3 DNA: TGCGCCAGCAGCTTGACTCGATACACCGGGGAGCTGTTTTTT. Translation gives CASSLTRYTGELFF.

The chain uses TRBV6-5 and TRBJ1-4; D gene unclear. Germline values: CDR1 MNHEY, CDR2 SVGAGI. Trimming removed 6 bases at V and 5 bases at J, with 16 bases between. The CDR3 is made up of 15 amino acids. The CDR3 sequence: CASRPSDGRNEKLFF. Here the CDR3 DNA reads TGTGCCAGCAGACCATCGGATGGCAGGAATGAAAAACTGTTTTTT.

In DNA, the CDR3 is TGTGCCTGGACAGGGACCTATAATTCACCCCTCCACTTT. As protein: CAWTGTYNSPLHF. The J gene is TRBJ1-6, the V gene TRBV30, with D tentatively TRBD1 (5 bases). V lost 4 bases to trimming and J lost 2 bases, with 6 bases between them. Per the germline V gene, CDR1 is GTSNPN and CDR2 is SVGIG (reference sequence). The CDR3 extends over 13 amino acids.

The rearrangement links TRBV30 to TRBJ2-4, with no clear D. V was shortened by 3 bases and J by 1 base, with 13 bases between the two germline ends. CDR1 is GTSNPN, CDR2 SVGIG, per germline (reference sequence). The CDR3 runs 15 residues. The CDR3 DNA reads as TGTGCCTGGAGCCGGCAAGGAGATGCCAAAAACATTCAGTACTTC. Encoded protein: CAWSRQGDAKNIQYF.